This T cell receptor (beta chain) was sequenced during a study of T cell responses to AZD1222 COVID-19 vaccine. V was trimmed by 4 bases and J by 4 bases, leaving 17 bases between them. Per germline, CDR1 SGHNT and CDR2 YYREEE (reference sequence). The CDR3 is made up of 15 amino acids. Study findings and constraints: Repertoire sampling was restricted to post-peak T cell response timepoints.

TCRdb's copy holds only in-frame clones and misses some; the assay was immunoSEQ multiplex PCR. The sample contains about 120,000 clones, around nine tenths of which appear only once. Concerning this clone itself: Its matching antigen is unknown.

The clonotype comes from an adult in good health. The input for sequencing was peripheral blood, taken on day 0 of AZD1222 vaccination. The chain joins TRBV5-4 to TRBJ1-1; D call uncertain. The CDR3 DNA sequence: TGTGCCAGCAGCATTCAAGGGAGTCGTGGCACTGAAGCTTTCTTT. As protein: CASSIQGSRGTEAFF.